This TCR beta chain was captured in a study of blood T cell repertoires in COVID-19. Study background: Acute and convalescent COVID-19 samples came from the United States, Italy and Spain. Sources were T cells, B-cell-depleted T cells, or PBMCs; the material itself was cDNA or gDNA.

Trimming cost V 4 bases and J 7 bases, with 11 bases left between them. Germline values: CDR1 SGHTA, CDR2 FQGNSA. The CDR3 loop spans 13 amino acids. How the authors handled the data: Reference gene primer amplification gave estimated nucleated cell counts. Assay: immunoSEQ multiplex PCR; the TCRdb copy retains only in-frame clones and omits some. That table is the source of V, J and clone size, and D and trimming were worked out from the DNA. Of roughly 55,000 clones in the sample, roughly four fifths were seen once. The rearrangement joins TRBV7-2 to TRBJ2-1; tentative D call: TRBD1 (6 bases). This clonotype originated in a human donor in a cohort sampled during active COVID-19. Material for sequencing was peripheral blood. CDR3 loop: CASSWSRGNEQFF. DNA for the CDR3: TGTGCCAGCAGCTGGTCCAGGGGAAATGAGCAGTTCTTC.